The source of this T cell receptor (beta chain) is a study of tumor-infiltrating lymphocytes in primary liver carcinoma. This CDR3 has 15 residues. Germline lookup yields CDR1 SQVTM and CDR2 ANQGSEA. Trimming took 6 bases from V and 7 from J; bases not matched to a gene: 15. The researchers produced TCR beta cDNA from around 0.5 ug total RNA with a constant-region primer. It was through three nested multiplex PCR rounds of slightly modified ARM-PCR that TCR beta libraries arose. TRBV1-TRBV30 forward primers paired with a C-beta reverse primer were used in the first two PCR rounds, which ran roughly 9 cycles each. TCRdb used MiXCR to reprocess the multiplex PCR reads, holding one entry per CDR3 protein. The profile covers 55,000 to 65,000 distinct CDR3 sequences, with about two thirds appearing a single time and approximately 50% taken by the ten largest. Extraction of RNA together with DNA used roughly 20-33 mg of unsorted bulk tissue.

The sample taken for sequencing was liver tumor tissue from sampling region 2. Subset denoted: tumor region T2, inferior pole. The chain is built from TRBV29-1 and TRBJ2-1; 7 bases are shared with TRBD2. The source is a man aged 35-49 years with primary liver carcinoma and hepatitis B virus infection. CDR3 sequence (DNA): TGCAGCGTCGGGGGTCTGGCGGGAGTTCCTAATGAGCAGTTCTTC. It codes for CSVGGLAGVPNEQFF.